The present TCR beta chain was sequenced within a study of regulatory T cells in long-lasting Graves disease. Combining iRepertoire HTBI primers with Arm-PCR of CDR3 regions, the authors built TCR beta libraries. MiXCR, run by TCRdb on the multiplex PCR reads, gives a single entry per CDR3 protein. The sample includes some 490,000 distinct CDR3 sequences, about 12% of them seen just once. This clonotype showed up many times. Indicated time point: newly diagnosed GD, antithyroid drugs for less than 3 months. PBMC RNA served as the TCR library source. The V gene lost 5 bases and the J gene lost 0 bases, with 10 bases spanning the gap. There are 14 residues in the CDR3. Germline V gene sequence: CDR1 MDHEN, CDR2 SYDVKM. These same records also appear under a second study, on T cells in Graves' hyperthyroidism and ophthalmopathy. That report adds: When the TCR CDR3 underwent first-round RT-PCR, the HTBI primer set was used.

The origin of this receptor is a woman aged 25 to 39 with Graves disease. Sequenced material: peripheral blood mononuclear cells (PBMCs), taken at new diagnosis, from a patient treated with antithyroid drugs. The chain is built from TRBV28 and TRBJ2-5, with D possibly being TRBD1 (5 bases). The CDR3 region is CASSRLGDQETQYF. The CDR3 DNA reads as TGTGCCAGCAGTCGCCTAGGGGACCAAGAGACCCAGTACTTC.